A selection of T cell receptor beta chains follows, all from one sample in a study of cytomegalovirus exposure and HLA in healthy donors. Repertoires were generated with immunoSEQ multiplex PCR, while TCRdb's copy carries only in-frame clones and drops some. This table has fewer than 400,000 clones, roughly 90% appearing once. The sample consisted of PBMCs. The receptors originated from a woman younger than 30 in good health and CMV-seronegative. Both conserved end residues are part of each CDR3. The order of the fields is clone size, J gene, V gene, D gene, CDR3 protein, CDR3 DNA. D genes are given only for firm matches. Clone size is shown for a subset of rows, as once, few, many or a class of expanded clone.

size: once; J: TRBJ2-7; V: TRBV6-1; D: TRBD2; CDR3: CASTPLAETSYEQYF; DNA: TGTGCCAGCACCCCCCTAGCGGAGACCTCCTACGAGCAGTACTTC
size: NA; J: TRBJ1-2; V: TRBV25-1; D: NA; CDR3: CASSARLQGPGGYTF; DNA: TGTGCCAGCAGTGCCAGGTTACAGGGTCCGGGAGGCTACACCTTC
size: NA; J: TRBJ1-5; V: TRBV19; D: NA; CDR3: CASSARDQPQHF; DNA: TGTGCCAGTAGTGCCCGGGATCAGCCCCAGCATTTT
size: NA; J: TRBJ2-1; V: TRBV6-5; D: NA; CDR3: CASSWVGASLASEQFF; DNA: TGTGCCAGCAGTTGGGTGGGGGCGAGTCTAGCCAGTGAGCAGTTCTTC
size: NA; J: TRBJ2-5; V: TRBV27; D: NA; CDR3: CASSPPGHRETQYF; DNA: TGTGCCAGCAGTCCACCGGGACACCGAGAGACCCAGTACTTC
size: NA; J: TRBJ1-3; V: TRBV7-7; D: NA; CDR3: CATQKISGNTIYF; DNA: TGTGCCACCCAGAAGATCTCTGGAAACACCATATATTTT
size: NA; J: TRBJ1-1; V: TRBV6-1; D: NA; CDR3: CASSEGFGQTKNTEAFF; DNA: TGTGCCAGCAGTGAAGGGTTCGGTCAAACCAAGAACACTGAAGCTTTCTTT
size: NA; J: TRBJ1-3; V: TRBV5-1; D: NA; CDR3: CASTTGLLGGGNTIYF; DNA: TGCGCCAGCACAACAGGGTTGTTAGGCGGTGGAAACACCATATATTTT
size: NA; J: TRBJ2-2; V: TRBV5-1; D: TRBD2; CDR3: CASSPGTIQTGELFF; DNA: TGCGCCAGCAGCCCCGGGACTATCCAAACCGGGGAGCTGTTTTTT
size: NA; J: TRBJ2-2; V: TRBV5-8; D: TRBD2; CDR3: CASSPGTSGRPGELFF; DNA: TGTGCCAGCAGCCCGGGGACTAGCGGGAGACCCGGGGAGCTGTTTTTT
size: NA; J: TRBJ2-2; V: TRBV9; D: TRBD1; CDR3: CASSRRKGQGNTGELFF; DNA: TGTGCCAGCAGCCGACGGAAAGGACAGGGGAACACCGGGGAGCTGTTTTTT
size: NA; J: TRBJ2-1; V: TRBV11-1; D: TRBD2; CDR3: CASSLSDSGGNEQFF; DNA: TGTGCCAGCAGCTTAAGCGATAGCGGGGGGAATGAGCAGTTCTTC
size: NA; J: TRBJ2-1; V: TRBV27; D: NA; CDR3: CASSLSGGSARGEQFF; DNA: TGTGCCAGCAGTTTATCGGGGGGATCAGCGAGGGGTGAGCAGTTCTTC
size: NA; J: TRBJ1-1; V: TRBV15; D: TRBD1; CDR3: CATTGTGANTEAFF; DNA: TGTGCCACCACCGGGACAGGGGCGAACACTGAAGCTTTCTTT
size: NA; J: TRBJ1-2; V: TRBV19; D: TRBD1; CDR3: CASSHRQGAFNYGYTF; DNA: TGTGCCAGTAGCCATCGACAGGGGGCCTTTAACTATGGCTACACCTTC
size: NA; J: TRBJ2-3; V: TRBV28; D: TRBD2; CDR3: CASSFRLAGGPSTDTQYF; DNA: TGTGCCAGCAGTTTCCGACTAGCGGGAGGGCCAAGCACAGATACGCAGTATTTT
size: NA; J: TRBJ2-3; V: TRBV28; D: NA; CDR3: CASIAPRESTDTQYF; DNA: TGTGCCAGCATCGCCCCACGGGAGAGCACAGATACGCAGTATTTT
size: NA; J: TRBJ1-1; V: TRBV7-8; D: NA; CDR3: CASSLAYRQIMNTEAFF; DNA: TGTGCCAGCAGCTTAGCGTATCGCCAGATCATGAACACTGAAGCTTTCTTT
size: NA; J: TRBJ2-7; V: TRBV7-2; D: TRBD1; CDR3: CASRTGTGAYEQYF; DNA: TGTGCCAGCAGGACCGGGACAGGGGCCTACGAGCAGTACTTC
size: NA; J: TRBJ1-4; V: TRBV6-5; D: NA; CDR3: CASSYSGATNEKLFF; DNA: TGTGCCAGCAGTTACTCGGGGGCCACTAATGAAAAACTGTTTTTT
size: NA; J: TRBJ2-7; V: TRBV19; D: TRBD2; CDR3: CASSIGLAREQYF; DNA: TGTGCCAGTAGTATCGGACTAGCTCGCGAGCAGTACTTC
size: NA; J: TRBJ2-7; V: TRBV6-5; D: NA; CDR3: CASSYSSGADEQYF; DNA: TGTGCCAGCAGTTACTCGTCAGGGGCCGACGAGCAGTACTTC
size: NA; J: TRBJ1-5; V: TRBV19; D: NA; CDR3: CASSRIGEDNQPQHF; DNA: TGTGCCAGTAGCCGCATTGGGGAGGACAATCAGCCCCAGCATTTT
size: NA; J: TRBJ2-7; V: TRBV7-9; D: TRBD2; CDR3: CASSPREATYEQYF; DNA: TGTGCCAGCAGCCCCCGGGAGGCGACCTACGAGCAGTACTTC
size: NA; J: TRBJ2-6; V: TRBV4-2; D: NA; CDR3: CASSLEGGSSGANVLTF; DNA: TGTGCCAGCAGCCTAGAAGGTGGGAGCTCTGGGGCCAACGTCCTGACTTTC
size: NA; J: TRBJ2-7; V: TRBV5-4; D: TRBD1; CDR3: CASSLAGGRNEQYF; DNA: TGTGCCAGCAGCCTGGCAGGGGGTCGGAACGAGCAGTACTTC
size: NA; J: TRBJ2-1; V: TRBV6-5; D: NA; CDR3: CASSYANAYNEQFF; DNA: TGTGCCAGCAGTTACGCAAACGCGTACAATGAGCAGTTCTTC
size: NA; J: TRBJ2-5; V: TRBV25-1; D: NA; CDR3: CASAAYTEEAQYF; DNA: TGTGCCTCAGCGGCTTATACGGAAGAGGCCCAGTACTTC
size: NA; J: TRBJ2-1; V: TRBV7-6; D: NA; CDR3: CASSLASYNEQFF; DNA: TGTGCCAGCAGCTTAGCGTCGTACAATGAGCAGTTCTTC
size: NA; J: TRBJ2-5; V: TRBV10-2; D: TRBD2; CDR3: CASSEGLAGGETQYF; DNA: TGCGCCAGCAGTGAGGGACTAGCAGGCGGAGAGACCCAGTACTTC
size: once; J: TRBJ2-5; V: TRBV11-3; D: NA; CDR3: CASSLGGGETQYF; DNA: TGTGCCAGCAGCTTAGGGGGGGGCGAGACCCAGTACTTC
size: NA; J: TRBJ2-3; V: TRBV5-1; D: TRBD1; CDR3: CASRTGGSDTQYF; DNA: TGCGCCAGCAGGACAGGGGGGTCAGATACGCAGTATTTT
size: once; J: TRBJ1-2; V: TRBV12-5; D: TRBD1; CDR3: CASRTGGGYTF; DNA: TGTGCTAGTAGGACAGGCGGTGGCTACACCTTC
size: NA; J: TRBJ1-4; V: TRBV2; D: TRBD1; CDR3: CASSDMGQSNEKLFF; DNA: TGTGCCAGCAGTGACATGGGACAGTCTAATGAAAAACTGTTTTTT
size: NA; J: TRBJ1-5; V: TRBV6-5; D: NA; CDR3: CASSPEGGVNQPQHF; DNA: TGTGCCAGCAGCCCTGAGGGGGGGGTCAATCAGCCCCAGCATTTT
size: NA; J: TRBJ2-7; V: TRBV6-1; D: NA; CDR3: CASSEAPVYPAYEQYF; DNA: TGTGCCAGCAGTGAAGCGCCCGTTTACCCAGCCTACGAGCAGTACTTC
size: NA; J: TRBJ1-4; V: TRBV27; D: NA; CDR3: CASSLFGSVKFNEKLFF; DNA: TGTGCCAGCAGTTTATTTGGTTCGGTCAAGTTTAATGAAAAACTGTTTTTT
size: NA; J: TRBJ2-1; V: TRBV5-1; D: NA; CDR3: CASSFGNNEQFF; DNA: TGCGCCAGCAGCTTCGGGAACAATGAGCAGTTCTTC
size: NA; J: TRBJ2-3; V: TRBV9; D: TRBD2; CDR3: CASSVGGTSGSNTQYF; DNA: TGTGCCAGCAGCGTAGGAGGGACTAGCGGGAGTAATACGCAGTATTTT
size: NA; J: TRBJ2-7; V: TRBV28; D: TRBD1; CDR3: CASSSGQLSYEQYF; DNA: TGTGCCAGCAGCTCGGGACAGCTCTCCTACGAGCAGTACTTC
size: NA; J: TRBJ1-2; V: TRBV2; D: TRBD1; CDR3: CASKTGGGLNYGYTF; DNA: TGTGCCAGCAAGACAGGGGGCGGCCTTAACTATGGCTACACCTTC
size: NA; J: TRBJ2-4; V: TRBV13; D: TRBD2; CDR3: CASSLDRAGGQGAKNIQYF; DNA: TGTGCCAGCAGCCTAGACCGAGCGGGAGGGCAGGGAGCCAAAAACATTCAGTACTTC
size: once; J: TRBJ1-1; V: TRBV27; D: NA; CDR3: CASRLQGVGEAFF; DNA: TGTGCCAGCAGATTACAGGGTGTCGGTGAAGCTTTCTTT
size: few; J: TRBJ1-5; V: TRBV19; D: TRBD1; CDR3: CASSNRDRGNQPQHF; DNA: TGTGCCAGTAGCAATCGGGACAGGGGAAATCAGCCCCAGCATTTT
size: NA; J: TRBJ2-1; V: TRBV27; D: NA; CDR3: CASSLYTSQGRNEQFF; DNA: TGTGCCAGCAGTTTATATACTAGCCAGGGACGCAATGAGCAGTTCTTC